This is a list of T cell receptor beta chains from one sample in a study of CD8 T cells in Susac syndrome. Using its own MiXCR run on the immunoSEQ multiplex PCR reads, TCRdb lists one record per CDR3 protein. The sample carries more than 100,000 distinct CDR3 sequences, about 95% recorded once. Sequencing was done on a sample of CD4+ T cells from PBMCs. These receptors originate from a human donor in good health. CDR3s include the opening cysteine and the closing phenylalanine or tryptophan. D genes are given only for firm matches. Only part of the rows carry a size: once, few, many, or a class if the clone is expanded.

d_call	v_call	j_call	clone_size	cdr3_nt	cdr3_aa
TRBD1	TRBV29-1	TRBJ2-3	.	TGCAGCTATCGCCCTAATCAACAGGGGTATAGCACAGATACGCAGTATTTT	CSYRPNQQGYSTDTQYF
.	TRBV28	TRBJ2-3	once	TGTGCCAGCAGTTTAGGAGAGGGGCAGTATTTT	CASSLGEGQYF
.	TRBV7-2	TRBJ2-5	.	TGTGCCAGCAGCTATTCCGCCGAGACCCAGTACTTC	CASSYSAETQYF
.	TRBV20-1	TRBJ2-1	.	TGCAGTGTGAACTGGGACCCCTCCTACAATGAGCAGTTCTTC	CSVNWDPSYNEQFF
TRBD2	TRBV11-2	TRBJ2-1	.	TGTGCCAGCAGCTTAGGGGTAGCGGGAGGGTTGAATGAGCAGTTCTTC	CASSLGVAGGLNEQFF
.	TRBV7-9	TRBJ2-1	.	TGTGCCAGCAGCCTACCTCGCGGGGTCTCCTACAATGAGCAGTTCTTC	CASSLPRGVSYNEQFF
.	TRBV28	TRBJ2-7	once	TGTGCCAGCAGTTTACGGGGACAACCAGTGGGCGAGCAGTACTTC	CASSLRGQPVGEQYF
.	TRBV27	TRBJ2-3	.	TGTGCCAGCAGTCTGACCCGAGAAAGCACGCAGTATTTT	CASSLTRESTQYF
.	TRBV20-1	TRBJ2-7	.	TGCAGTGCTAGAGATTTAGGAGCGCGTAGCTCCTACGAGCAGTACTTC	CSARDLGARSSYEQYF
TRBD2	TRBV4-2	TRBJ2-3	.	TGTGCCAGCAGCCGACGCGACGCGCGTCAAATAGCGGGAGGGAAGGATACGCAGTATTTT	CASSRRDARQIAGGKDTQYF
TRBD1	TRBV18	TRBJ2-7	.	TGTGCCAGCTCATCAAGGACAGGGGGCTCCTACGAGCAGTACTTC	CASSSRTGGSYEQYF
.	TRBV7-9	TRBJ1-1	.	TGTGCCAGCAGCTTAGTAGGGGGGAGGTACACTGAAGCTTTCTTT	CASSLVGGRYTEAFF
.	TRBV30	TRBJ2-6	.	TGTGCCTGGAGTGTTTACAGGGCTGGGGCCAACGTCCTGACTTTC	CAWSVYRAGANVLTF
.	TRBV3-1	TRBJ2-4	.	TGTGCCAGCAGTCTAGAGTACATTCAGTACTTC	CASSLEYIQYF
TRBD2	TRBV2	TRBJ2-7	.	TGTGCCAGCAGCTCCGGACTAGCGGTCCTCTACGAGCAGTACTTC	CASSSGLAVLYEQYF
.	TRBV12-3/TRBV12-4	TRBJ2-3	.	TGTGCCAGCAGTTTCTTCAGGGGAAGTAGCACAGATACGCAGTATTTT	CASSFFRGSSTDTQYF
.	TRBV5-1	TRBJ2-7	.	TGCGCCAGCAGCTCGGCTGGGGGGAACTACGAGCAGTACTTC	CASSSAGGNYEQYF
.	TRBV27	TRBJ2-5	.	TGTGCCAGCAGTTTTCTCGCTAGCTTGCCAAGTGAGACCCAGTACTTC	CASSFLASLPSETQYF
.	TRBV30	TRBJ2-1	.	TGTGCCTGGAGTGTAAATAGCGGACCTACGAATGAGCAGTTCTTC	CAWSVNSGPTNEQFF
.	TRBV12-3/TRBV12-4	TRBJ1-2	.	TGTGCCAGCAGCCCCAGGTCAGGGGCCTATGGCTACACCTTC	CASSPRSGAYGYTF
.	TRBV24-1	TRBJ2-4	once	TGTGCCACCAGCGGGACAGCCAAAAACATTCAGTACTTC	CATSGTAKNIQYF
.	TRBV13	TRBJ1-2	.	TGTGCCAGCACCTCAAGGGGCTTATTTCCCTATGGCTACACCTTC	CASTSRGLFPYGYTF
.	TRBV2	TRBJ2-3	.	TGTGCCAGCAGTGCGACAGCCTGGTACTATTTT	CASSATAWYYF
TRBD2	TRBV5-1	TRBJ2-2	.	TGCGCCAGCAGCGGCGGGAGGACGACCGGGGAGCTGTTTTTT	CASSGGRTTGELFF
.	TRBV7-2	TRBJ1-5	.	TGTGCCAGCAGCTTAGGACCGGGTCAAAGGGTCCCGCACAGGCAGCCCCAGCATTTT	CASSLGPGQRVPHRQPQHF
.	TRBV28	TRBJ1-2	.	TGTGCCAGCGAGGGCTTCTATGGCTACACCTTC	CASEGFYGYTF
.	TRBV29-1	TRBJ2-3	.	TGCAGCGGTTGGGGGTATGGTACAGATACGCAGTATTTT	CSGWGYGTDTQYF
.	TRBV6-6	TRBJ2-2	.	TGTGCCAGCACTAGACAGGATGTCACCGGGGAGCTGTTTTTT	CASTRQDVTGELFF
TRBD1	TRBV6-5	TRBJ2-1	.	TGTGCCAGCAGACGGACAGGGGACTACAATGAGCAGTTCTTC	CASRRTGDYNEQFF
.	TRBV5-1	TRBJ2-5	.	TGCGCCAGCAGCCGGGACAGGGCACTAGCGGGCCAAGAGACCCAGTACTTC	CASSRDRALAGQETQYF
.	TRBV28	TRBJ2-1	.	TGTGCCAGCTGGACTGGGGCAGCACGGGATGAGCAGTTCTTC	CASWTGAARDEQFF
TRBD1	TRBV6-6	TRBJ2-7	.	TGTGCCAGCAGTTACAAGGGGGCGACCTACGAGCAGTACTTC	CASSYKGATYEQYF
TRBD2	TRBV13	TRBJ2-5	.	TGTGCCAGCAGCTTACTAGCGGGAGGTCGAGAGACCCAGTACTTC	CASSLLAGGRETQYF
.	TRBV29-1	TRBJ2-3	once	TGCAGCTTAAGTAGGGGACCCCAGGCCGATACGCAGTATTTT	CSLSRGPQADTQYF
TRBD2	TRBV6-1	TRBJ2-2	.	TGTGCCAGCGGCGAAGCGGGATTGAACACCGGGGAGCTGTTTTTT	CASGEAGLNTGELFF
TRBD2	TRBV30	TRBJ2-1	.	TGTGCCTGGAGTCGGAATAGCGGGACTTACAATGAGCAGTTCTTC	CAWSRNSGTYNEQFF
.	TRBV29-1	TRBJ1-5	.	TGCAGCGTCGGGACCGGAGCGGACAATCAGCCCCAGCATTTT	CSVGTGADNQPQHF
.	TRBV7-9	TRBJ2-5	.	TGTGCCAGCAGCACCAGGGGGGGAGAGACCCAGTACTTC	CASSTRGGETQYF
.	TRBV7-9	TRBJ1-3	.	TGTGCCAGCAGCTTAACGGTTGCGGCTGGAAACACCATATATTTT	CASSLTVAAGNTIYF
.	TRBV29-1	TRBJ2-3	.	TGCAGCGTTGAAGTTCAGGGCCGGGTGGGTACGCAGTATTTT	CSVEVQGRVGTQYF
TRBD2	TRBV30	TRBJ2-7	few	TGTGCCTTTAGCGGGAGCTCCTACGAGCAGTACTTC	CAFSGSSYEQYF
TRBD1	TRBV20-1	TRBJ2-7	.	TGCAGTGCTCCTGGACAGGCTGGGGCCTACGAGCAGTACTTC	CSAPGQAGAYEQYF